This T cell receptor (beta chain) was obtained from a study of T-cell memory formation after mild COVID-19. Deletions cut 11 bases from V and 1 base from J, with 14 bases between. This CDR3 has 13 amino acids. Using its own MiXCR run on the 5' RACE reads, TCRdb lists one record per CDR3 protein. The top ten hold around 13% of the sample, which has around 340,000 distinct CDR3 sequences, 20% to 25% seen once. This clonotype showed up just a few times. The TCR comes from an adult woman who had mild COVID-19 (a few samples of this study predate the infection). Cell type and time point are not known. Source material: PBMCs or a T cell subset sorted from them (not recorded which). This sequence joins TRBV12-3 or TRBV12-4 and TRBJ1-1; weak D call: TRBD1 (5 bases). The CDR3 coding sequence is TGTGCCGGGGGTGCTCGGGAGAACACTGAAGCTTTCTTT. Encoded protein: CAGGARENTEAFF.